By share of the sample, the clone carrying this T cell receptor (beta chain) is medium-sized. Unmatched junction bases numbered 7, after V lost 5 bases and J lost 6 bases. Per the germline V gene, CDR1 is SGHTS and CDR2 is YDEGEE. CDR3 length equals 14 residues. The data stem from a study of blood T cell repertoires in COVID-19. In the study overall: From the United States, Italy and Spain came samples of acute and convalescent COVID-19. PBMCs, B-cell-depleted T cells, or T cells were the source of the cDNA or gDNA that made up the material.

The authors' processing: Reference gene primers were amplified, and this amplification served to estimate nucleated cell counts. Method: immunoSEQ multiplex PCR; TCRdb's copy keeps in-frame clones and lacks some. For V, J and clone size, that table is used; D and trimming come from the DNA. Seen here are under 70,000 clones, 80% to 90% observed once, and the top ten hold roughly 11%. The receptor's source is a woman aged 18 to 35 with acute or convalescent COVID-19. The chain links TRBV5-8 to TRBJ2-7, with 11 bases identical to TRBD2. Sequenced: peripheral blood. DNA for the CDR3: TGTGCCAGCAGTTATAGCGGGGGGGCCGCCGAGCAGTACTTC. Residues: CASSYSGGAAEQYF.